A selection of T cell receptor beta chains follows, all from one sample in a study of control samples from healthy donors and cancer patients. Repertoires were generated with immunoSEQ multiplex PCR, while TCRdb's copy carries only in-frame clones and drops some. Of about 160,000 clones in the sample, less than 95% were seen once. The sequenced material came from PBMCs. Every receptor here comes from a man aged 55-75 years with colorectal cancer. Each CDR3 is given with its conserved first and last residue. The order of the fields is CDR3 length, J gene, D gene, V gene, clone size, CDR3 protein, CDR3 DNA. The D gene is left open where the match is weak. The size field is filled for only some rows; it gives once, few, many or a size class.

CDR3 length: 14; J gene: TRBJ1-2; D gene: .; V gene: TRBV3-1/TRBV3-2; clone size: .; CDR3 protein: CASSQVPPGSGYTF; CDR3 DNA: TGTGCCAGCAGCCAAGTTCCTCCAGGGTCTGGCTACACCTTC
CDR3 length: 15; J gene: TRBJ2-7; D gene: .; V gene: TRBV5-1; clone size: .; CDR3 protein: CASSLAGGVGYEQYF; CDR3 DNA: TGCGCCAGCAGCTTGGCCGGCGGGGTGGGCTACGAGCAGTACTTC
CDR3 length: 15; J gene: TRBJ2-1; D gene: .; V gene: TRBV27; clone size: .; CDR3 protein: CASSLRGASYGEQFF; CDR3 DNA: TGTGCCAGCAGTTTAAGAGGGGCTAGCTATGGTGAGCAGTTCTTC
CDR3 length: 14; J gene: TRBJ2-1; D gene: .; V gene: TRBV24-1; clone size: .; CDR3 protein: CATSDPGRLNEQFF; CDR3 DNA: TGTGCCACCAGTGATCCCGGACGGCTCAATGAGCAGTTCTTC
CDR3 length: 14; J gene: TRBJ1-6; D gene: TRBD1; V gene: TRBV5-4; clone size: .; CDR3 protein: CASSPGQGPSPLHF; CDR3 DNA: TGTGCCAGCAGCCCGGGACAGGGACCATCCCCCCTCCACTTT
CDR3 length: 18; J gene: TRBJ2-1; D gene: TRBD2; V gene: TRBV11-2; clone size: .; CDR3 protein: CASSFRLAGTSSYNEQFF; CDR3 DNA: TGTGCCAGCAGCTTCAGACTAGCGGGTACTAGCTCCTACAATGAGCAGTTCTTC
CDR3 length: 14; J gene: TRBJ1-2; D gene: TRBD1; V gene: TRBV7-2; clone size: .; CDR3 protein: CASSLTGQFYGYTF; CDR3 DNA: TGTGCCAGCAGCTTGACGGGACAGTTCTATGGCTACACCTTC
CDR3 length: 12; J gene: TRBJ2-5; D gene: .; V gene: TRBV14; clone size: .; CDR3 protein: CASSQVGETQYF; CDR3 DNA: TGTGCCAGCAGCCAAGTCGGCGAGACCCAGTACTTC
CDR3 length: 16; J gene: TRBJ1-5; D gene: .; V gene: TRBV27; clone size: .; CDR3 protein: CASSPYVGTGNQPQHF; CDR3 DNA: TGTGCCAGCAGTCCTTATGTGGGAACGGGCAATCAGCCCCAGCATTTT
CDR3 length: 13; J gene: TRBJ2-7; D gene: .; V gene: TRBV19; clone size: .; CDR3 protein: CASSRSGFWEQYF; CDR3 DNA: TGTGCCAGTAGCCGATCAGGGTTTTGGGAGCAGTACTTC
CDR3 length: 15; J gene: TRBJ1-1; D gene: TRBD1; V gene: TRBV5-4; clone size: few; CDR3 protein: CASSVDRGWDTEAFF; CDR3 DNA: TGTGCCAGCAGCGTCGACAGGGGATGGGACACTGAAGCTTTCTTT
CDR3 length: 13; J gene: TRBJ1-1; D gene: .; V gene: TRBV7-9; clone size: .; CDR3 protein: CASSLESGTEAFF; CDR3 DNA: TGTGCCAGCAGCTTAGAATCGGGCACTGAAGCTTTCTTT
CDR3 length: 16; J gene: TRBJ2-1; D gene: TRBD2; V gene: TRBV10-3; clone size: .; CDR3 protein: CAISEPGTSSYNEQFF; CDR3 DNA: TGTGCCATCAGTGAGCCAGGGACTAGCTCCTACAATGAGCAGTTCTTC
CDR3 length: 14; J gene: TRBJ2-7; D gene: TRBD2; V gene: TRBV7-2; clone size: .; CDR3 protein: CASSAGTSRNEQYF; CDR3 DNA: TGTGCCAGCAGCGCCGGGACTAGTCGAAACGAGCAGTACTTC
CDR3 length: 16; J gene: TRBJ1-2; D gene: TRBD1; V gene: TRBV11-2; clone size: .; CDR3 protein: CASSLVRAGGNYGYTF; CDR3 DNA: TGTGCCAGCAGCTTGGTCAGGGCAGGGGGTAACTATGGCTACACCTTC
CDR3 length: 14; J gene: TRBJ1-2; D gene: .; V gene: TRBV7-2; clone size: .; CDR3 protein: CASTGGGQGSGYTF; CDR3 DNA: TGTGCCAGCACCGGGGGCGGCCAGGGGTCTGGCTACACCTTC
CDR3 length: 12; J gene: TRBJ1-1; D gene: .; V gene: TRBV30; clone size: .; CDR3 protein: CAWEDGSTEAFF; CDR3 DNA: TGTGCCTGGGAGGACGGGTCCACTGAAGCTTTCTTT
CDR3 length: 14; J gene: TRBJ2-7; D gene: .; V gene: TRBV5-8; clone size: .; CDR3 protein: CASISSGSSYEQYF; CDR3 DNA: TGTGCCAGCATCTCTTCAGGGTCCTCCTACGAGCAGTACTTC
CDR3 length: 15; J gene: TRBJ2-2; D gene: TRBD1; V gene: TRBV30; clone size: .; CDR3 protein: CAWSMGQVRTGELFF; CDR3 DNA: TGTGCCTGGAGTATGGGACAGGTTCGCACCGGGGAGCTGTTTTTT
CDR3 length: 15; J gene: TRBJ1-6; D gene: .; V gene: TRBV11-2; clone size: .; CDR3 protein: CASSPQQGTDSPLHF; CDR3 DNA: TGTGCCAGCAGCCCACAACAGGGTACAGATTCACCCCTCCACTTT
CDR3 length: 15; J gene: TRBJ2-1; D gene: .; V gene: TRBV6-2/TRBV6-3; clone size: once; CDR3 protein: CASSYGQGGPSEQFF; CDR3 DNA: TGTGCCAGCAGTTACGGGCAAGGAGGGCCAAGTGAGCAGTTCTTC
CDR3 length: 12; J gene: TRBJ1-4; D gene: TRBD1; V gene: TRBV19; clone size: .; CDR3 protein: CASRDREEKLFF; CDR3 DNA: TGTGCCAGTAGGGACAGGGAAGAAAAACTGTTTTTT
CDR3 length: 17; J gene: TRBJ2-6; D gene: .; V gene: TRBV18; clone size: .; CDR3 protein: CASSPPFGDSGANVLTF; CDR3 DNA: TGTGCCAGCTCACCACCGTTCGGGGACTCTGGGGCCAACGTCCTGACTTTC
CDR3 length: 14; J gene: TRBJ1-3; D gene: .; V gene: TRBV9; clone size: .; CDR3 protein: CASSLSLSGNTIYF; CDR3 DNA: TGTGCCAGCAGCCTCTCCCTCTCTGGAAACACCATATATTTT
CDR3 length: 16; J gene: TRBJ2-1; D gene: TRBD2; V gene: TRBV25-1; clone size: .; CDR3 protein: CASSILTSGAYNEQFF; CDR3 DNA: TGTGCCAGCAGTATATTGACTAGCGGGGCCTACAATGAGCAGTTCTTC
CDR3 length: 14; J gene: TRBJ1-2; D gene: TRBD1; V gene: TRBV9; clone size: .; CDR3 protein: CASSVDWKGAGYTF; CDR3 DNA: TGTGCCAGCAGCGTAGACTGGAAGGGGGCTGGCTACACCTTC
CDR3 length: 10; J gene: TRBJ1-1; D gene: .; V gene: TRBV6-6; clone size: once; CDR3 protein: CASMRAEAFF; CDR3 DNA: TGTGCCAGCATGCGTGCTGAAGCTTTCTTT